The 23 T cell receptor beta chains given below trace back to one sample, sequenced in a study of regulatory T cells in long-lasting Graves disease. Specified time point: newly diagnosed GD, antithyroid drugs for less than 3 months. PBMC-extracted RNA yielded the TCR library. Assembly of TCR beta libraries relied on iRepertoire HTBI primers together with Arm-PCR of CDR3 regions. Each CDR3 protein gets one entry after TCRdb re-called the multiplex PCR reads with MiXCR. Here the sample spans hundreds of thousands of distinct CDR3 sequences, less than 20% being singletons. These data also featured in a second study, about T cells in Graves' hyperthyroidism and ophthalmopathy.

Specimen: peripheral blood mononuclear cells (PBMCs), collected at new diagnosis, from a patient treated with antithyroid drugs. Receptors originate from a woman aged 25 to 39 with Graves disease.

This clonotype was detected only a few times. The V call is TRBV19, the J call TRBJ2-5; D is unresolved. The CDR3 covers 12 residues. Germline V lookup: CDR1 LNHDA, CDR2 SQIVND (reference sequence). V was cut by 4 bases and J by 4 bases, with 7 bases left in between. The CDR3 sequence is CASSNLAETQYF. Here the CDR3 DNA reads TGTGCCAGTAGTAACCTCGCAGAGACCCAGTACTTC.

This clonotype was observed many times. The J gene is TRBJ1-1, the V gene TRBV29-1, with 12 bases lining up with TRBD1. The CDR3 spans 12 residues. Losses at the gene ends were 4 bases for V and 12 bases for J; bases not matched to a gene: 6. Germline V gene data show CDR1 as SQVTM and CDR2 as ANQGSEA. In nucleotides, the CDR3 is TGCAGCGTTGGAGGGACAGGGGGCGCGACTTTCTTT. Protein sequence: CSVGGTGGATFF.

Concerning this clonotype: Being one base from a much bigger clone, this may be a read error. The chain links TRBV20-1 to TRBJ2-2; TRBD2 matches 12 bases. Germline V gene data show CDR1 as DFQATT and CDR2 as SNEGSKA (reference sequence). The CDR3 runs to 15 residues. The CDR3 is CSTRPGLAGTGELFF. The CDR3 nucleotides are TGCAGTACTAGGCCGGGACTAGCGGGTACCGGGGAGCTGTTTTTT.

Notes on this clonotype: A much larger clone sits a single nucleotide away, making a read error possible. The V call is TRBV6-9, the J call TRBJ2-7; D perhaps matches TRBD1 (6 bases). The CDR3 length is 14 residues. Germline CDR1 and CDR2: MNHGY and SVAAGI. The CDR3 DNA follows: TGTGCCAGCAGTTCAGGCAGGGGTCCCTACGATCAGTACTTC. It specifies CASSSGRGPYDQYF.

This clonotype was picked up a small number of times. The junction shows a germline mismatch at one end, possibly a read error. The V gene is TRBV30, the J gene TRBJ2-7; D remains unclear. Per germline, CDR1 GTSNPN and CDR2 SVGIG (reference sequence). The CDR3 has 13 amino acids. The CDR3 DNA is TGTGCCTGGAGTGTCAGTTGGGCCTACGGGCAGTACTTC. Translation: CAWSVSWAYGQYF. The variable domain in full, completed from reference TRBV30 and TRBJ2-7, reads SQTIHQWPATLVQPVGSPLSLECTVEGTSNPNLYWYRQAAGRGLQLLFYSVGIGQISSEVPQNLSASRPQDRQFILSSKKLLLSDSGFYLCAWSVSWAYGQYFGPGTRLTVT.

A remark on this clonotype: A junction boundary mismatches the germline segment, possibly from a read error. The gene calls are TRBV27 and TRBJ2-1, with 10 bases lining up with TRBD2. Germline values: CDR1 MNHEY, CDR2 SMNVEV (reference sequence). This CDR3 is built from 15 residues. The CDR3 region is CASNSGTSAYNEQLF. CDR3 coding DNA: TGTGCCAGCAATTCTGGGACTAGCGCGTACAATGAGCAGCTCTTC.

This clonotype was observed many times. The rearrangement links TRBV24-1 to TRBJ1-5; no clear D gene. The V gene lost 3 bases and the J gene lost 6 bases, with 5 bases spanning the gap. The CDR3 contains 12 residues. CDR1 and CDR2 from the germline V gene are KGHDR and SFDVKD. The CDR3 is CATSDGFQPQHF. CDR3 DNA sequence: TGTGCCACCAGTGATGGGTTTCAGCCCCAGCATTTT.

This clonotype was counted once. A much larger clonotype is one base distant, so this may be a read error. The chain links TRBV27 to TRBJ2-7; tentatively, D is TRBD2 (6 bases). Germline V gives CDR1 MNHEY, CDR2 SMNVEV (reference sequence). Trimming removed 8 bases at V and 7 bases at J, with 15 bases between. The length of the CDR3 is 12 residues. CDR3 coding DNA: TGTGCCAGCGACGGGGGAGCGAATGAGCAGTACTTC. Amino acids: CASDGGANEQYF.

The chain has TRBV19 and TRBJ2-2; 7 bases fit TRBD1. The V and J ends lost 7 bases and 3 bases, in that order; junction bases with no gene match: 2. CDR1 is LNHDA, CDR2 SQIVND, per germline (reference sequence). The CDR3 is made up of 13 amino acids. CDR3 in DNA: TGTGCCAGTAACAGGGGTTACACCGGGGAGCTGTTTTTT. Protein: CASNRGYTGELFF.

This clonotype was seen at least ten times. This chain uses TRBV7-3 with TRBJ2-1, with D tentatively TRBD1 or TRBD2 (5 bases each). Germline CDR1 reads SGHTA; CDR2 reads FQGTGA. V was shortened by 1 base and J by 9 bases, with 16 bases between the two germline ends. The CDR3 is made up of 15 amino acids. CDR3 in amino acids: CASSLRGTGGSEQFF. In nucleotides, the CDR3 is TGTGCCAGCAGCTTAAGAGGGACGGGCGGGTCTGAGCAGTTCTTC.

This clonotype was observed many times. CDR3: CASSPLESDTQYF. CDR3 DNA: TGTGCCAGCAGCCCTCTGGAGTCAGATACGCAGTATTTT. V and J are TRBV11-3 and TRBJ2-3; D gene unclear. CDR3 length: 13 residues. Trimming shortened V by 5 bases and J by 4 bases, and 10 bases separated the two germline ends. Germline-derived CDR1 and CDR2 are SGHNT and YENEEA.

The V call is TRBV20-1, the J call TRBJ1-3; no definite D call. Germline CDR1 reads DFQATT; CDR2 reads SNEGSKA (reference sequence). CDR3 size: 14 residues. Trimming cost V 7 bases and J 1 base, with 14 bases left between them. The CDR3 loop is CSVRPLGSGNTIYF. The CDR3 nucleotides are TGCAGTGTTCGGCCCCTGGGATCTGGAAACACCATATATTTT.

With regard to this clonotype: At one boundary the junction diverges from the germline segment, which might be a read error. The rearrangement joins TRBV28 to TRBJ2-5, with D unclear. The CDR3 spans 14 residues. Germline V gene lookup returns CDR1 MDHEN and CDR2 SYDVKM. CDR3: CASSSQPSEETHYF. CDR3 in DNA: TGTGCCAGCAGTTCCCAGCCATCGGAAGAGACCCATTACTTC.

The chain is built from TRBV7-9 and TRBJ2-6, with D perhaps matching TRBD1 (6 bases). CDR1 SEHNR and CDR2 FQNEAQ come from the germline V gene (reference sequence). V was cut by 5 bases and J by 0 bases, with 20 bases left in between. The CDR3 runs to 19 residues. The CDR3 DNA follows: TGTGCCAGCAGCCGCCCATCAGGGGCCTCGTTCTCTGGGGCCAACGTCCTGACTTTC. Translated: CASSRPSGASFSGANVLTF.

The genes are TRBV30 and TRBJ1-2; the match to TRBD1 covers 9 bases. The V and J ends lost 0 bases and 8 bases, in that order; junction bases with no gene match: 4. The CDR3 has 13 residues. The germline V gene has CDR1 GTSNPN and CDR2 SVGIG (reference sequence). The CDR3 protein is CAWSVWTGVGYTF. As DNA, the CDR3 is TGTGCCTGGAGTGTTTGGACAGGGGTCGGCTACACCTTC.

This clonotype has only a few counts. V usage is TRBV4-2 and J usage is TRBJ1-4; D is perhaps TRBD1 (6 bases). CDR1 is LGHNA and CDR2 is YNFKEQ in the germline V gene. This CDR3 comprises 13 residues. With 5 bases removed from V and 13 bases from J, the gap between germline ends came to 17 bases. The CDR3 DNA is TGTGCCAGCAGCGAGATTGGGTCGGGGGCACTGTTTTTT. It yields the protein CASSEIGSGALFF.

This clonotype was detected ten times or more. V and J are TRBV28 and TRBJ1-2; D remains unclear. The germline V and J ends were trimmed by 9 bases and 8 bases, with 19 bases remaining between them. There are 13 residues in the CDR3. From germline, CDR1 is MDHEN and CDR2 SYDVKM. The DNA of the CDR3 is TGTGCCAGTATGGCCGGTGGTGCAGAAGGCTACACCTTC. It encodes CASMAGGAEGYTF.

There are a few counts of this clonotype. V is TRBV20-1 and J is TRBJ1-4; tentative D call: TRBD1 (6 bases). Germline CDR1 reads DFQATT; CDR2 reads SNEGSKA (reference sequence). The length of the CDR3 is 16 residues. V was shortened by 2 bases and J by 2 bases, with 15 bases between the two germline ends. CDR3 sequence: CSARPSRGYTNEKLFF. CDR3 in DNA: TGCAGTGCTAGACCGTCCAGGGGCTATACTAATGAAAAACTGTTTTTT.

The CDR3 region has the DNA TGTGCCAGTAGTATCAGTTCCGCTGGGGCCAACGTCCTGACTTTC. Amino acid sequence: CASSISSAGANVLTF. J is TRBJ2-6 and V is TRBV19; unclear D gene. The V and J ends lost 3 bases and 2 bases respectively, with 8 bases between them. CDR3 length equals 15 residues. CDR1 and CDR2 (germline): LNHDA, SQIVND (reference sequence).

Ten or more counts support this clonotype. The V call is TRBV20-1, the J call TRBJ1-6; D perhaps matches TRBD1 (5 bases). The CDR3 is 13 amino acids. Germline CDR1 is DFQATT and CDR2 is SNEGSKA (reference sequence). Trimming removed 5 bases from V and 9 bases from J, with 14 bases in between. This CDR3 reads CSAGPGLGSPLHF. Here the CDR3 DNA reads TGCAGTGCTGGACCAGGGCTAGGTTCACCCCTCCACTTT.

This clonotype occurred many times. CDR3 residues: CATAHTQEIEETQYF. The CDR3 DNA is TGTGCCACCGCGCATACACAGGAGATAGAAGAGACCCAGTACTTC. The genes are TRBV15 and TRBJ2-5; tentatively, D is TRBD1 (5 bases). Germline values: CDR1 LNHNV, CDR2 YYDKDF (reference sequence). V dropped 8 bases and J dropped 3 bases, with 19 bases sitting between them. The CDR3 is 15 amino acids.

This clonotype was found many times. This sequence joins TRBV29-1 and TRBJ2-3; TRBD2 might be the D (5 bases). The V gene's germline CDR1 is SQVTM and CDR2 ANQGSEA. This CDR3 spans 15 amino acids. V dropped 4 bases and J dropped 6 bases, with 20 bases sitting between them. Here the CDR3 reads CSVVNAERTPDTQYF. DNA for the CDR3: TGCAGCGTTGTAAACGCTGAGCGGACCCCGGATACGCAGTATTTT.

At least ten counts were recorded for this clonotype. This chain's CDR3 is CASGTLNQPQHF. The CDR3 DNA follows: TGTGCCAGCGGGACTTTAAATCAGCCCCAGCATTTT. This chain uses TRBV28 with TRBJ1-5, with a possible D match to TRBD1 (5 bases). This CDR3 is 12 amino acids long. The germline gives CDR1 MDHEN, CDR2 SYDVKM. V lost 8 bases, J lost 4 bases, and 9 bases lay in between.